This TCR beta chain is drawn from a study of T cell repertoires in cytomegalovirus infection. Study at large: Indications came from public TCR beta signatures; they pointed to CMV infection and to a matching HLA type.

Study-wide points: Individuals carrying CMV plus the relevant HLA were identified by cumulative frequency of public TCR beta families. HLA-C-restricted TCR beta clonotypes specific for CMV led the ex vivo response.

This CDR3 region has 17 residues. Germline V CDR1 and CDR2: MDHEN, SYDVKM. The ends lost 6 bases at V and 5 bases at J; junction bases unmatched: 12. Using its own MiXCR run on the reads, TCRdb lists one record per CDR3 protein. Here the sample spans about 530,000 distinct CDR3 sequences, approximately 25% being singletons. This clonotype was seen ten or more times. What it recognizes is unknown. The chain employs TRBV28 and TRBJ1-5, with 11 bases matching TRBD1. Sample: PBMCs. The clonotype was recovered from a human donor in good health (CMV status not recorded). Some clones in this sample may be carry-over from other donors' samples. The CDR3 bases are TGTGCCAGCAGCCCCGGGACAGGGGGGTCGGGATATCAGCCCCAGCATTTT. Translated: CASSPGTGGSGYQPQHF.